The 13 T cell receptor beta chains given below trace back to one sample, sequenced in a study of technical replicates of blood from a few donors. Assay used: immunoSEQ multiplex PCR; TCRdb lists only in-frame clones, some missing. The data hold tens of thousands of clones, with 85% to 95% observed a single time. Sequenced input: T cells isolated from PBMCs. The receptors here all came from a human donor in good health.

V gene TRBV28 combines with J gene TRBJ2-2; 10 bases fit TRBD2. Germline CDR1 reads MDHEN; CDR2 reads SYDVKM. Trimming cost V 3 bases and J 7 bases; bases outside gene matches: 8. CDR3 length: 16 residues. The CDR3 DNA reads as TGTGCCAGCAGTTTGATTGGCCTAGCGGGAGACGGGGAGCTGTTTTTT. As protein: CASSLIGLAGDGELFF.

The chain has TRBV28 and TRBJ1-5; 8 nucleotides line up with TRBD1. Trimming took 7 bases from V and 7 from J; bases not matched to a gene: 9. Germline CDR1 is MDHEN and CDR2 is SYDVKM. This CDR3 spans 14 amino acids. The CDR3 DNA is TGTGCCAGCACGGAGGGACAGGCTTCGCAGCCCCAGCATTTT. It translates to CASTEGQASQPQHF. The variable domain in full, completed from reference TRBV28 and TRBJ1-5, reads DVKVTQSSRYLVKRTGEKVFLECVQDMDHENMFWYRQDPGLGLRLIYFSYDVKMKEKGDIPEGYSVSREKKERFSLILESASTNQTSMYLCASTEGQASQPQHFGDGTRLSIL.

This rearrangement joins TRBV7-6 to TRBJ1-1; 7 bases are a match to TRBD1. This CDR3 has 14 residues. With 0 bases clipped from V and 6 bases from J, the junction kept 4 bases outside the gene matches. Germline V lookup: CDR1 SGHVS, CDR2 FNYEAQ. Here the CDR3 DNA reads TGTGCCAGCAGCTTAGCAGGGGGCTGGGCTGAAGCTTTCTTT. Translating it yields CASSLAGGWAEAFF.

The chain uses TRBV11-2 and TRBJ1-3; D possibly corresponds to TRBD1 (6 bases). Trimming shortened V by 1 base and J by 2 bases, and 6 bases separated the two germline ends. This CDR3 has 14 amino acids. Germline loops: CDR1 SGHAT, CDR2 FQNNGV. The DNA for the CDR3 is TGTGCCAGCAGCTTAGGGACAGCTGGAAACACCATATATTTT. Translated, it gives CASSLGTAGNTIYF.

The chain employs TRBV7-3 and TRBJ2-3; D may be TRBD1 (5 bases). CDR3 length: 13 residues. Trimming removed 3 bases from V and 1 base from J, with 5 bases in between. Germline CDR1 and CDR2: SGHTA and FQGTGA. CDR3 in amino acids: CASSFRGTDTQYF. CDR3 nucleotides: TGTGCCAGCAGCTTCAGGGGCACAGATACGCAGTATTTT.

The CDR3: CASRRSTSGSNEQFF. For the CDR3, the DNA is TGTGCCAGCAGACGATCTACTAGCGGGTCCAATGAGCAGTTCTTC. This sequence joins TRBV5-4 and TRBJ2-1; 9 bases match TRBD2. Germline CDR1 and CDR2: SGHNT and YYREEE (reference sequence). Losses at the gene ends were 5 bases for V and 6 bases for J; bases not matched to a gene: 9. This CDR3 is built from 15 residues.

The chain recombines TRBV18 with TRBJ2-3; 11 positions agree with TRBD1. CDR3 length equals 16 residues. Germline values: CDR1 KGHSH, CDR2 LQKENI. V lost 3 bases, J lost 6 bases, and 8 bases stayed unmatched. CDR3 region: CASSPLDRGPVDTQYF. CDR3 coding DNA: TGTGCCAGCTCACCCCTGGACAGGGGGCCCGTGGATACGCAGTATTTT.

This chain uses TRBV11-1 with TRBJ1-1; 9 bases agree with TRBD1. Germline loops: CDR1 SGHAT, CDR2 FQDESV (reference sequence). The CDR3 has 14 amino acids. The V gene end was trimmed by 3 bases and the J gene end by 7 bases; junction bases not matched to a gene: 6. Written as DNA, the CDR3 is TGTGCCAGCAGCTTGGACAGGGGCTGGGGTGAAGCTTTCTTT. This codes for CASSLDRGWGEAFF. Full variable domain (outside the CDR3, taken from reference TRBV11-1 and TRBJ1-1): EAEVAQSPRYKITEKSQAVAFWCDPISGHATLYWYRQILGQGPELLVQFQDESVVDDSQLPKDRFSAERLKGVDSTLKIQPAELGDSAMYLCASSLDRGWGEAFFGQGTRLTVV.

The chain carries TRBV28 and TRBJ2-7; 10 nucleotides agree with TRBD1. The CDR3 is 14 amino acids. Germline V CDR1 and CDR2: MDHEN, SYDVKM. V shed 2 bases and J 5 bases; nucleotides not matched to a gene: 3. The CDR3 region has the DNA TGTGCCAGCAGTTTAGGAGGGACAGGGGACGAGCAGTACTTC. This sequence encodes CASSLGGTGDEQYF.

V is TRBV28 and J is TRBJ1-1; no definite D call. Looked up from germline, CDR1 is MDHEN and CDR2 is SYDVKM. Trimming cost V 3 bases and J 4 bases, with 18 bases left between them. The CDR3 totals 16 residues. The CDR3 protein is CASSFGFAYAGTEAFF. In nucleotides, the CDR3 is TGTGCCAGCAGTTTTGGGTTCGCCTACGCGGGCACTGAAGCTTTCTTT.

The chain employs TRBV6-1 and TRBJ2-7, with D possibly being TRBD1 (6 bases). Germline CDR1 is MNHNS and CDR2 is SASEGT. V was clipped by 5 bases and J by 2 bases, with 13 bases between them. This CDR3 is 14 amino acids long. CDR3 sequence (DNA): TGTGCCAGCAGTACTAAGACAGGACCCTACGAGCAGTACTTC. Its translation is CASSTKTGPYEQYF.

The count of this clone is one. The chain couples TRBV5-1 to TRBJ2-1; D is uncertain. The V gene lost 2 bases and the J gene lost 8 bases, with 8 bases spanning the gap. Germline V gene lookup returns CDR1 SGHRS and CDR2 YFSETQ. The CDR3 runs 12 residues. CDR3 amino acids: CASSLNWHEQFF. The CDR3 DNA reads TGCGCCAGCAGCTTAAATTGGCATGAGCAGTTCTTC. Variable domain in full (rest from reference TRBV5-1 and TRBJ2-1): KAGVTQTPRYLIKTRGQQVTLSCSPISGHRSVSWYQQTPGQGLQFLFEYFSETQRNKGNFPGRFSGRQFSNSRSEMNVSTLELGDSALYLCASSLNWHEQFFGPGTRLTVL.

The chain couples TRBV2 to TRBJ2-1, with 7 nucleotides matching TRBD2. Germline V gene sequence: CDR1 SNHLY, CDR2 FYNNEI. This CDR3 contains 14 residues. V dropped 4 bases and J dropped 9; count of bases not matched to a gene: 9. CDR3 sequence: CASSAREGPGEQFF. DNA of the CDR3: TGTGCCAGCAGTGCCAGGGAGGGCCCCGGTGAGCAGTTCTTC.